This TCR beta chain is drawn from a study of T-cell reconstitution after alpha-beta-depleted transplantation in children. Molecular barcoding with unique molecular identifiers was used for the TCRbeta library. TCRdb redid the calling of the PCR reads with MiXCR, one entry per CDR3 protein. Of about 540,000 distinct CDR3 sequences detected, around 16% appear once; the ten largest clones hold approximately 3%. Germline V gene sequence: CDR1 LNHNV, CDR2 YYDKDF (reference sequence). This CDR3 has 14 amino acids. With V trimmed by 3 bases and J by 5 bases, 5 bases remained unmatched. The source was PBMCs from the stem cell graft donor, collected from the stem cell graft. The sequence derives from a human donor who donated a stem cell graft to a child with acute lymphoblastic leukemia. The chain links TRBV15 to TRBJ2-7; 9 bases agree with TRBD2. The CDR3 coding sequence is TGTGCCACCAGCAGTAGCGGGAGATCCCACGAGCAGTACTTC. Protein: CATSSSGRSHEQYF.